This T cell receptor beta chain was observed in a study of radiotherapy plus CTLA-4 blockade in lung cancer. V was clipped by 5 bases and J by 5 bases; unmatched bases: 12. Germline-derived CDR1 and CDR2 are MDHEN and SYDVKM. The CDR3 sequence is 16 residues long. The assay was immunoSEQ multiplex PCR, and TCRdb's table has in-frame clones only and misses some. The table lists about 49,000 clones, approximately 81% of them singletons. This specimen consisted of peripheral blood, obtained from a patient treated with radiotherapy plus ipilimumab. This chain joins TRBV28 and TRBJ2-5; TRBD2 agrees at 9 bases. The receptor comes from a human donor with non-small cell lung cancer whose response to radiotherapy plus ipilimumab could not be evaluated. The CDR3 nucleotides read TGTGCCAGCAGTCTGCAGACTAGCGGACTAGCTGAGACCCAGTACTTC. Translating it yields CASSLQTSGLAETQYF.